This T cell receptor beta chain was retrieved from a study of shared clonotypes between healthy human individuals. When replicate PCRs were run on sorted subsets, they used around 200 ng DNA, some 33,000 T cell genomes. The assay was immunoSEQ multiplex PCR, and TCRdb's table has in-frame clones only and misses some. The table lists roughly 2.2 million clones, 80% to 95% of them singletons, with about 0.39% in the top ten. The CDR3 runs to 13 residues. V was pared by 5 bases and J by 2 bases, with 8 bases between. Looked up from germline, CDR1 is KGHSH and CDR2 is LQKENI. The source is a man aged 18-30 years in good health. Some clones in this sample may be carry-over from other donors' samples. Sequencing used naive CD4+ T cells from PBMCs. The subset here: CD45RA+ positively selected. The genes are TRBV18 and TRBJ2-3; D is unclear. The CDR3: CASSSSATDTQYF. The CDR3 DNA follows: TGTGCCAGCTCATCCTCCGCCACAGATACGCAGTATTTT.